This passage covers 15 T cell receptor beta chains from one sample sequenced in a study of cytomegalovirus exposure and HLA in healthy donors. Primers for the PCR totalled 60 Vbeta and 13 Jbeta. Produced via immunoSEQ multiplex PCR; TCRdb's table is partial and in-frame only. The sample's table shows 70,000 or so clones. The sequencing input was PBMCs. The origin of the receptors is a man aged 35-49 years in good health and CMV-seronegative.

The rearrangement uses TRBV29-1 and TRBJ1-2; the match to TRBD1 covers 10 bases. The germline gives CDR1 SQVTM, CDR2 ANQGSEA. V lost 7 bases, J lost 0 bases, and 5 bases stayed unmatched. This CDR3 has 14 residues. The CDR3 coding sequence is TGCAGCGCCGGACAGGGGGTATCTAACTATGGCTACACCTTC. This sequence encodes CSAGQGVSNYGYTF.

The chain carries TRBV19 and TRBJ2-5, with D hard to call. V was clipped by 5 bases and J by 2 bases, with 9 bases between them. This CDR3 is 13 amino acids long. Germline CDR1 LNHDA, CDR2 SQIVND (reference sequence). DNA of the CDR3: TGTGCCAGTAGTGAACAGTTTCAAGAGACCCAGTACTTC. It translates to CASSEQFQETQYF.

This sequence joins TRBV7-8 and TRBJ2-3, with 14 bases fitting TRBD2. This CDR3 is 17 amino acids long. V was clipped by 4 bases and J by 1 base; unmatched bases: 4. Germline assignment: CDR1 SGHVS and CDR2 FQNEAQ. The CDR3 DNA is TGTGCCAGCAGCTGGGGACTAGCGGGGGCCCGCACAGATACGCAGTATTTT. Translating gives CASSWGLAGARTDTQYF.

The chain is built from TRBV5-1 and TRBJ1-5, with D maybe TRBD1 (6 bases). The CDR3 spans 15 residues. CDR1 is SGHRS, CDR2 YFSETQ, per germline. The V and J ends lost 4 bases and 0 bases respectively, with 11 bases between them. CDR3 sequence (DNA): TGCGCCAGCAGCCCAGGGGTGAATAGCAATCAGCCCCAGCATTTT. It yields the protein CASSPGVNSNQPQHF. Full variable domain (rest looked up from reference TRBV5-1 and TRBJ1-5): KAGVTQTPRYLIKTRGQQVTLSCSPISGHRSVSWYQQTPGQGLQFLFEYFSETQRNKGNFPGRFSGRQFSNSRSEMNVSTLELGDSALYLCASSPGVNSNQPQHFGDGTRLSIL.

The V gene is TRBV30, the J gene TRBJ2-2, with 10 bases identical to TRBD2. The CDR3 has 16 amino acids. Germline trimming cut 3 bases from V and 2 bases from J; bases unmatched to any gene: 6. The germline gives CDR1 GTSNPN, CDR2 SVGIG (reference sequence). The CDR3 nucleotides read TGTGCCTGGAGCAAGGGACTAGCGCTCAACACCGGGGAGCTGTTTTTT. Its protein product is CAWSKGLALNTGELFF.

The chain couples TRBV7-8 to TRBJ2-2, with TRBD2 as a possible D gene (5 bases). The CDR3 runs 15 residues. Germline V gene sequence: CDR1 SGHVS, CDR2 FQNEAQ. V lost 0 bases and J 5 bases, leaving 10 bases between the germline ends. DNA of the CDR3: TGTGCCAGCAGCTTAGCGCTCGAGGGTACCGGGGAGCTGTTTTTT. It encodes CASSLALEGTGELFF.

The chain uses TRBV7-8 and TRBJ1-2, with 8 nucleotides matching TRBD1. CDR3 size: 15 residues. Germline V gives CDR1 SGHVS, CDR2 FQNEAQ. J gave up 3 bases and V 5 bases, and 8 bases lay outside the gene matches. The CDR3 bases are TGTGCCAGCAGCGAGAGACAGGGGTTCCACTATGGCTACACCTTC. It specifies CASSERQGFHYGYTF.

The V and J genes are TRBV4-3 and TRBJ2-2; a possible D gene is TRBD2 (6 bases). The CDR3 contains 17 residues. CDR1 and CDR2 (germline): LGHNA, YSLEER. Deletions cut 1 base from V and 1 base from J, with 13 bases between. CDR3 coding DNA: TGCGCCAGCAGCCAAGCCCCCGCTAGCGTGAACACCGGGGAGCTGTTTTTT. Its translation: CASSQAPASVNTGELFF.

V gene TRBV25-1 combines with J gene TRBJ1-5; D ambiguous. This CDR3 spans 12 amino acids. Per germline, CDR1 MGHDK and CDR2 SYGVNS. V was shortened by 6 bases and J by 2 bases, with 5 bases between the two germline ends. The CDR3 protein is CASSYGNQPQHF. CDR3 nucleotides: TGTGCCAGCAGCTATGGCAATCAGCCCCAGCATTTT. Based on the CDR3 plus reference TRBV25-1 and TRBJ1-5, the full variable domain is EADIYQTPRYLVIGTGKKITLECSQTMGHDKMYWYQQDPGMELHLIHYSYGVNSTEKGDLSSESTVSRIRTEHFPLTLESARPSHTSQYLCASSYGNQPQHFGDGTRLSIL.

The chain uses TRBV6-4 and TRBJ2-3; tentatively, D is TRBD2 (6 bases). CDR1 is MRHNA, CDR2 SNTAGT, per germline. The CDR3 has 13 amino acids. The V and J ends lost 3 bases and 8 bases respectively, with 12 bases between them. CDR3 residues: CASSETRGGTQYF. The CDR3 DNA sequence: TGTGCCAGCAGTGAAACGAGGGGAGGTACGCAGTATTTT.

The V and J genes are TRBV7-2 and TRBJ2-2; TRBD2 matches 11 bases. V shed 5 bases and J 6 bases; nucleotides not matched to a gene: 8. In germline, CDR1 is SGHTA, CDR2 FQGNSA. The CDR3 is 16 amino acids. Here the CDR3 DNA reads TGTGCCAGCAGCCGTTTAGCGGGAGGGACGGCCGGGGAGCTGTTTTTT. It codes for CASSRLAGGTAGELFF.

The chain combines TRBV5-6 with TRBJ2-7; D is unresolved. Trimming pared 2 bases from V and 4 bases from J, leaving 13 bases between. The CDR3 has 14 amino acids. Germline loops: CDR1 SGHDT, CDR2 YYEEEE. As DNA, the CDR3 is TGTGCCAGCAGCTTCCTTGGGCCGGTATACGAGCAGTACTTC. It codes for CASSFLGPVYEQYF.

The V gene is TRBV29-1, the J gene TRBJ1-5, with D possibly matching TRBD1 (5 bases). CDR3 size: 15 residues. The germline CDR1 and CDR2 sequences are SQVTM and ANQGSEA. Trimming removed 6 bases at V and 6 bases at J, with 21 bases between. The CDR3 coding sequence is TGCAGCGTAGCCCAGGGAGGGAGTGGATCTCAGCCCCAGCATTTT. This gives the protein CSVAQGGSGSQPQHF.

Here the CDR3 reads CASRSYGYTF. The CDR3 DNA sequence: TGTGCCAGCAGGTCGTATGGCTACACCTTC. This chain uses TRBV6-6 with TRBJ1-2; the D is unclear. V lost 6 bases and J lost 5, with 4 bases in between. The CDR3 contains 10 residues. CDR1 is MNHNY, CDR2 SVGAGI, per germline (reference sequence).

V usage is TRBV11-2 and J usage is TRBJ1-1, with 7 bases fitting TRBD1. This CDR3 contains 15 residues. Trimming at V came to 1 base and at J to 4 bases, leaving 6 bases not matched to a gene. Germline-derived CDR1 and CDR2 are SGHAT and FQNNGV. CDR3: CASSLVKGAGTEAFF. The CDR3, as DNA: TGTGCCAGCAGCTTAGTAAAGGGGGCAGGCACTGAAGCTTTCTTT.